The 25 T cell receptor beta chains listed next were all sequenced from one sample in a study of breast tumors, draining lymph nodes, adjacent tissues. TCRdb analysed the multiplex PCR reads with MiXCR anew, one entry per CDR3 protein. The table has about 21,000 distinct CDR3 sequences, about 50% seen once. Sequencing input: breast tumor tissue. All receptors come from a female donor with breast cancer. Some clones in this sample may be carry-over from other donors' samples.

This rearrangement joins TRBV20-1 to TRBJ2-3; no clear D. V lost 5 bases and J lost 8, with 23 bases in between. The CDR3 is made up of 15 amino acids. CDR1 is DFQATT, CDR2 SNEGSKA, per germline (reference sequence). The chain's CDR3 is CSALRAPLAKGTQYF. Written as DNA, the CDR3 is TGCAGTGCTCTCCGGGCCCCTCTGGCGAAAGGTACGCAGTATTTT.

Concerning this clonotype: Lacking the conserved final phenylalanine or tryptophan, this CDR3 likely reflects a read error. The V gene is TRBV2, the J gene TRBJ2-7; no clear D gene. The germline gives CDR1 SNHLY, CDR2 FYNNEI. Trimming cost V 8 bases and J 0 bases, with 11 bases left between them. This CDR3 contains 13 residues. In DNA form, the CDR3 reads TGTGCCAGCTCTGGCGGCCTCTCCTACGAGCAGTACCTC. Its protein is CASSGGLSYEQYL.

In the case of this clonotype: One end of the junction fails to match germline, which may point to a read error. V and J are TRBV9 and TRBJ2-2, with 8 bases matching TRBD2. Germline CDR1 and CDR2: SGDLS and YYNGEE. The CDR3 has 16 residues. CDR3 sequence: CASSDPQREWTGELSF. CDR3 nucleotides: TGTGCCAGCAGCGACCCACAGCGGGAGTGGACCGGGGAGCTGTCTTTT. The full variable domain, in which reference TRBV9 and TRBJ2-2 provide the parts outside the CDR3, is DSGVTQTPKHLITATGQRVTLRCSPRSGDLSVYWYQQSLDQGLQFLIQYYNGEERAKGNILERFSAQQFPDLHSELNLSSLELGDSALYFCASSDPQREWTGELSFGEGSRLTVL.

This CDR3 is CASSYGTSGRWFDEQFF. The CDR3 DNA sequence: TGTGCCAGCAGCTACGGGACTAGCGGGAGATGGTTCGATGAGCAGTTCTTC. J is TRBJ2-1 and V is TRBV7-9, with 14 bases fitting TRBD2. V lost 4 bases to trimming and J lost 8 bases; unmatched junction nucleotides: 10. This CDR3 has 17 residues. Germline lookup yields CDR1 SEHNR and CDR2 FQNEAQ (reference sequence).

This clonotype came up many times. J is TRBJ1-5 and V is TRBV5-6, with D tentatively TRBD1 (5 bases). The CDR3 runs 15 residues. Germline CDR1 reads SGHDT; CDR2 reads YYEEEE. The V end lost 6 bases, the J end lost 6 bases, and 19 bases lay between the germline ends. This CDR3 is CASTASGDFTQPQHF. In nucleotides, the CDR3 is TGTGCCAGCACCGCGTCGGGGGATTTCACTCAGCCCCAGCATTTT.

The chain has TRBV29-1 and TRBJ2-1; 11 bases map to TRBD2. J was trimmed by 3 bases and V by 2 bases; bases with no gene match: 6. The CDR3 consists of 16 residues. Germline assignment: CDR1 SQVTM and CDR2 ANQGSEA. The CDR3 protein is CSVERSSGGFYNEQFF. The CDR3 nucleotides are TGCAGCGTTGAAAGGTCTAGCGGGGGGTTCTACAATGAGCAGTTCTTC.

At least ten counts were recorded for this clonotype. Possible read error: a much larger clone is one base away. The V gene is TRBV20-1, the J gene TRBJ2-7; TRBD2 matches 10 bases. CDR3 length: 14 residues. Germline CDR1 reads DFQATT; CDR2 reads SNEGSKA (reference sequence). V was pared by 5 bases and J by 6 bases, with 10 bases of the junction left unmatched. In nucleotides, the CDR3 is TGCAGTGCTCAAGCGGGAGGGCCGATATCCGAGCAGTACTTC. This sequence encodes CSAQAGGPISEQYF.

Judged by abundance, this clonotype is medium-sized. The chain links TRBV10-2 to TRBJ2-1; the D is unclear. The V gene's germline CDR1 is WSHSY and CDR2 SAAADI. The length of the CDR3 is 14 residues. The V and J ends lost 8 bases and 0 bases respectively, with 11 bases between them. The chain's CDR3 is CASSPESSYNEQFF. CDR3 DNA: TGCGCCAGCTCACCTGAGAGCTCCTACAATGAGCAGTTCTTC.

This clonotype was seen ten or more times. The V gene is TRBV4-2, the J gene TRBJ2-3; 7 bases are a match to TRBD2. The germline V gene has CDR1 LGHNA and CDR2 YNFKEQ. J was trimmed by 1 base and V by 0 bases; bases with no gene match: 4. This CDR3 is 16 amino acids long. CDR3 nucleotides: TGTGCCAGCAGCCAAGATATGGCGGGGGGCACAGATACGCAGTATTTT. Protein: CASSQDMAGGTDTQYF.

V and J are TRBV5-6 and TRBJ2-3; 13 positions match TRBD2. With the DNA end fitting TRBJ2-1 better, the J assignment may be wrong. This CDR3 contains 15 residues. CDR1 and CDR2 (germline): SGHDT, YYEEEE. CDR3 amino acids: CASSGTGTSGTEQFF. DNA for the CDR3: TGTGCCAGCAGCGGCACCGGGACTAGCGGGACTGAGCAGTTCTTC.

The chain recombines TRBV19 with TRBJ1-5, with unresolved D. Germline V lookup: CDR1 LNHDA, CDR2 SQIVND (reference sequence). The CDR3 is 14 residues long. Trimming removed 3 bases from V and 0 bases from J, with 6 bases in between. CDR3 in amino acids: CASSMTYSNQPQHF. The CDR3 bases are TGTGCCAGTAGTATGACTTATAGCAATCAGCCCCAGCATTTT.

Worth noting for this clonotype: An end of the junction differs from the germline gene, which may be a read error. V gene TRBV7-7 combines with J gene TRBJ2-7, with a weak D call TRBD2 (6 bases). There are 14 residues in the CDR3. The germline CDR1 and CDR2 sequences are SSHAT and FNYEAQ (reference sequence). Here the CDR3 reads CASSLEEGSYEQYF. Written as DNA, the CDR3 is TGTGCTAGCAGCTTAGAGGAGGGGTCCTACGAGCAGTACTTC.

In its sample, this clonotype was seen many times. J is TRBJ2-5 and V is TRBV6-5, with D perhaps TRBD1 (5 bases). Deletions cut 6 bases from V and 5 bases from J, with 13 bases between. Germline V gene sequence: CDR1 MNHEY, CDR2 SVGAGI. CDR3 size: 13 residues. CDR3 protein: CASSPGLRETQYF. The CDR3, as DNA: TGTGCCAGCAGCCCAGGGTTACGGGAGACCCAGTACTTC.

With regard to this clonotype: A much bigger clone sits one base away, suggesting this may be a read error. Since no conserved phenylalanine or tryptophan closes the CDR3, a read error is the likely cause. The chain couples TRBV5-4 to TRBJ2-2; D not resolved. Deletions cut 1 base from V and 3 bases from J, with 10 bases between. Germline V lookup: CDR1 SGHNT, CDR2 YYREEE (reference sequence). The CDR3 runs to 15 residues. The CDR3 coding sequence is TGTGCCAGCAGCTTGATAACAGCATACACCGGGGAGCTGTTTTCT. Its protein is CASSLITAYTGELFS.

This chain connects TRBV10-3 to TRBJ2-3; possibly TRBD2 for D (6 bases). Per the germline V gene, CDR1 is ENHRY and CDR2 is SYGVKD. The CDR3 is made up of 17 amino acids. V shed 10 bases and J shed 0 bases, with 23 bases lying between them. The CDR3 spells CASKAPRPGLSTDTQYF. The CDR3 DNA reads TGTGCCAGCAAGGCCCCTCGCCCGGGACTTAGCACAGATACGCAGTATTTT.

The chain recombines TRBV12-3 or TRBV12-4 with TRBJ2-3, with 13 bases matching TRBD2. CDR3 length: 16 amino acids. The trim removed 7 bases at V and 4 bases at J, leaving 8 bases unmatched. CDR3 in DNA: TGTGCCAGCACCCCCGGACTAGCGGGAGAGGCAGATACGCAGTATTTT. It is translated as CASTPGLAGEADTQYF.

A remark on this clonotype: It is likely a read error, because the conserved phenylalanine at the end of the CDR3 is missing. The J gene is TRBJ2-2, the V gene TRBV5-1; D uncertain. The length of the CDR3 is 12 residues. Trimming pared 4 bases from V and 7 bases from J, leaving 8 bases between. CDR1 and CDR2 (germline): SGHRS, YFSETQ. The CDR3 reads CASSMPRGELFS. In nucleotides, the CDR3 is TGCGCCAGCAGCATGCCCCGCGGGGAGCTGTTTTCT.

This clonotype was picked up many times. The gene calls are TRBV11-2 and TRBJ2-5, with D perhaps TRBD2 (5 bases). This CDR3 contains 16 residues. V shed 6 bases and J shed 7 bases, with 24 bases lying between them. Germline V gene data show CDR1 as SGHAT and CDR2 as FQNNGV. The CDR3 reads CASSPEGSASWGTQYF. In DNA, the CDR3 is TGTGCCAGCAGTCCAGAGGGTAGCGCGAGTTGGGGGACCCAGTACTTC. Full variable domain (rest looked up from reference TRBV11-2 and TRBJ2-5): EAGVAQSPRYKIIEKRQSVAFWCNPISGHATLYWYQQILGQGPKLLIQFQNNGVVDDSQLPKDRFSAERLKGVDSTLKIQPAKLEDSAVYLCASSPEGSASWGTQYFGPGTRLLVL.

The chain recombines TRBV7-9 with TRBJ2-1; 8 bases fit TRBD2. V lost 8 bases to trimming and J lost 4 bases; unmatched junction nucleotides: 10. Germline lookup yields CDR1 SEHNR and CDR2 FQNEAQ (reference sequence). The length of the CDR3 is 15 residues. The CDR3 nucleotides read TGTGCCAGCGAGACAGCGGGAGATGGTTACAATGAGCAGTTCTTC. Translated: CASETAGDGYNEQFF.

V gene TRBV10-3 combines with J gene TRBJ2-7; 10 bases are shared with TRBD1. The CDR3 runs to 14 residues. V gave up 5 bases and J gave up 6 bases; unmatched junction bases: 7. From germline, CDR1 is ENHRY and CDR2 SYGVKD. The CDR3 region has the DNA TGTGCCATCAGTACCGGGACAGGGGTCGGCGAGCAGTACTTC. Residues: CAISTGTGVGEQYF.

The table lists this clonotype with a few counts. J is TRBJ2-7 and V is TRBV10-3; 13 bases fit TRBD2. V lost 10 bases and J lost 4; bases outside the gene matches: 7. The CDR3 loop spans 14 amino acids. The germline CDR1 and CDR2 sequences are ENHRY and SYGVKD. The CDR3 nucleotides are TGTGCCACGCGGACTAGCGGGAGCAGGTACGAGCAGTACTTC. This encodes CATRTSGSRYEQYF.

This clonotype counts as medium-sized (0.01 to 0.1%). The chain joins TRBV4-3 to TRBJ2-3; TRBD2 matches 10 bases. The V and J ends lost 6 bases and 3 bases, in that order; junction bases with no gene match: 9. This CDR3 region has 16 residues. The germline CDR1 and CDR2 sequences are LGHNA and YSLEER. The CDR3 here is CASSSSGRASTDTQYF. In nucleotides, the CDR3 is TGCGCCAGCAGTTCAAGCGGGAGGGCCAGTACAGATACGCAGTATTTT.

This clonotype has a count of ten or more. V is TRBV7-3 and J is TRBJ2-6; TRBD2 matches 8 bases. The germline V gene encodes CDR1 SGHTA and CDR2 FQGTGA. The ends lost 3 bases at V and 4 bases at J; junction bases unmatched: 2. The CDR3 length is 15 residues. The CDR3 sequence: CASSFLAGGANVLTF. The CDR3 DNA reads as TGTGCCAGCAGCTTTCTAGCGGGCGGGGCCAACGTCCTGACTTTC.

This clonotype qualifies as medium-sized (0.01 to 0.1%). The chain recombines TRBV7-2 with TRBJ2-1, with D perhaps assigned TRBD1 or TRBD2 (5 bases each). CDR1 and CDR2 from the germline V gene are SGHTA and FQGNSA. The CDR3 covers 14 residues. Trimming removed 4 bases from V and 2 bases from J, with 9 bases in between. CDR3 nucleotides: TGTGCCAGCAGCTCCGGGACCACCTACAATGAGCAGTTCTTC. Residues: CASSSGTTYNEQFF. Full variable domain (rest looked up from reference TRBV7-2 and TRBJ2-1): GAGVSQSPSNKVTEKGKDVELRCDPISGHTALYWYRQSLGQGLEFLIYFQGNSAPDKSGLPSDRFSAERTGGSVSTLTIQRTQQEDSAVYLCASSSGTTYNEQFFGPGTRLTVL.

This clonotype was found many times. The V and J genes are TRBV10-2 and TRBJ2-7; no reliable D call. Trimming removed 7 bases at V and 7 bases at J, with 5 bases between. Germline loops: CDR1 WSHSY, CDR2 SAAADI. The length of the CDR3 is 9 residues. Here the CDR3 reads CASTREQYF. The DNA for the CDR3 is TGCGCCAGCACCAGGGAGCAGTACTTC.